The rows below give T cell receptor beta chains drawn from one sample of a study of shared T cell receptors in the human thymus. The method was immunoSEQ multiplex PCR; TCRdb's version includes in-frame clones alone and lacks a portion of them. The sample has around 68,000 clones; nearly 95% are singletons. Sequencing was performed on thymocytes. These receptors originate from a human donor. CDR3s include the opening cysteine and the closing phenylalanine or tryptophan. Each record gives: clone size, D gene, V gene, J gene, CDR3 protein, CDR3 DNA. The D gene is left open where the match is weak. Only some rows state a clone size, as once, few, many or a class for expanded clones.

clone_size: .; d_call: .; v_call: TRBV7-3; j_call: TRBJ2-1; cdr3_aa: CASSDHHEHLSGTYNEQFF; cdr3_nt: TGTGCCAGCAGCGATCATCACGAACACCTTAGCGGAACTTACAATGAGCAGTTCTTC
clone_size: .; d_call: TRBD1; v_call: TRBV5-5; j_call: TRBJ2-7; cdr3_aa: CASSLAEGQSKIKHYEQYF; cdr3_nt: TGTGCCAGCAGCTTGGCCGAGGGACAGTCGAAAATTAAACACTACGAGCAGTACTTC
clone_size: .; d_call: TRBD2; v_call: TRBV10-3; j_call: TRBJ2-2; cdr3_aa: CAIGLAGVTGELFF; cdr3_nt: TGTGCCATCGGGTTAGCGGGTGTCACCGGGGAGCTGTTTTTT
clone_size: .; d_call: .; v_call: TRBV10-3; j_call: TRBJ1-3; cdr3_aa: CATGAGTSGNTIYF; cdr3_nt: TGTGCCACGGGGGCAGGAACCTCTGGAAACACCATATATTTT
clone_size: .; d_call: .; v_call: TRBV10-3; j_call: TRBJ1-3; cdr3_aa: CAISESPKHAGNTIYF; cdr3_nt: TGTGCCATCAGTGAGTCACCTAAACACGCGGGAAACACCATATATTTT
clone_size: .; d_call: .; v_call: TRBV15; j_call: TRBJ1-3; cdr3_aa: CATSRDRRTSSGNTIYF; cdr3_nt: TGTGCCACCAGCAGAGATCGTCGGACGAGCTCTGGAAACACCATATATTTT
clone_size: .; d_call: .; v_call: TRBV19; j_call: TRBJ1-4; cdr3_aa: CASSIVPPRGATNEKLFF; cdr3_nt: TGTGCCAGTAGTATAGTCCCGCCACGGGGGGCAACTAATGAAAAACTGTTTTTT
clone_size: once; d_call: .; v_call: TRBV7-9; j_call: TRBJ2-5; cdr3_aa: CATTRLRGARETQYF; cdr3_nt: TGTGCCACGACCCGCCTCCGGGGGGCGCGGGAGACCCAGTACTTC
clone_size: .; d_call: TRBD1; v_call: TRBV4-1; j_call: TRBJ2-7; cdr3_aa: CASSPYPRIEDRGSSYEQYF; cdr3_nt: TGCGCCAGCAGCCCTTACCCGAGAATTGAAGACAGGGGAAGCTCCTACGAGCAGTACTTC
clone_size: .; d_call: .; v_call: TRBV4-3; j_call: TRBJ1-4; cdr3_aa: CASSQAWAPLVRKLFF; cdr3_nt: TGCGCCAGCAGCCAAGCGTGGGCACCCTTGGTGCGGAAACTGTTTTTT
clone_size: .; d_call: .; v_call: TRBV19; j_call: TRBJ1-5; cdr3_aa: CASSIERSYSNQPQHF; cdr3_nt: TGTGCCAGTAGTATAGAAAGATCGTATAGCAATCAGCCCCAGCATTTT
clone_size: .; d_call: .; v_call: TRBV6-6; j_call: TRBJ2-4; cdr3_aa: CASSLDIAKNIQYF; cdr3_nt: TGTGCCAGCAGTCTTGATATAGCCAAAAACATTCAGTACTTC
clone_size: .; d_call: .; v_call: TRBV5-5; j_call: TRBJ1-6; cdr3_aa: CASSLARKSYNSPLHF; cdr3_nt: TGTGCCAGCAGCTTGGCTAGAAAGAGTTATAATTCACCCCTCCACTTT
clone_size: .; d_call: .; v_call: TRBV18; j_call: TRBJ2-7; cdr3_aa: CASSTQDEQYSLGQYF; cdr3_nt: TGTGCCAGCTCAACCCAAGACGAGCAGTACTCCCTAGGGCAGTACTTC
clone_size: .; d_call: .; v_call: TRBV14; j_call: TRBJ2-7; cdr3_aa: CASSQDPHGGSRYEQYF; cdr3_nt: TGTGCCAGCAGCCAAGATCCCCATGGGGGTAGTAGGTACGAGCAGTACTTC
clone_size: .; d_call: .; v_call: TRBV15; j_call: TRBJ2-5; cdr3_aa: CATSSSHRGRDFQETQYF; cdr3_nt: TGTGCCACCAGCAGCTCCCACCGGGGCCGGGACTTCCAAGAGACCCAGTACTTC
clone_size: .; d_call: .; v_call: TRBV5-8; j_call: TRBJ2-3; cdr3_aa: CASSQRGGLGDTQYF; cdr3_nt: TGTGCCAGCAGTCAAAGGGGGGGGCTCGGAGATACGCAGTATTTT